This T cell receptor (beta chain) is from a study of cytomegalovirus exposure and HLA in healthy donors. Whole-study context: Membership in the Caucasian-associated ancestry cluster was found for 81% of approximately 380 genotyped donors.

PCR employed 60 Vbeta and 13 Jbeta primers. Clones were sequenced by immunoSEQ multiplex PCR, and TCRdb holds only the in-frame ones, with some missing. The table includes about 140,000 clones, roughly 80% detected once. Study findings and constraints: Within the data, a cluster of highly shared sequence variants was likely a sequencing artifact.

Points on this clone: Its specificity is unknown.

This TCR was sampled from a man aged 18 to 35 in good health and CMV-seronegative. Sequencing was carried out using PBMCs.

The CDR3 sequence: CASSQEPTGDGYTF. In nucleotides, the CDR3 is TGCGCCAGCAGCCAAGAACCGACAGGGGATGGCTACACCTTC. V usage is TRBV4-1 and J usage is TRBJ1-2; TRBD1 matches 8 bases. The trim removed 0 bases at V and 6 bases at J, leaving 3 bases unmatched. Germline V gene data show CDR1 as MGHRA and CDR2 as YSYEKL. The CDR3 extends over 14 amino acids.